This is a list of T cell receptor beta chains from one sample in a study of shared clonotypes between healthy human individuals. TCRdb keeps only in-frame clones here, not all; method: immunoSEQ multiplex PCR. The table records about 1.4 million clones, roughly 97% of them present only once. The sequenced sample was naive CD4+ T cells sorted from blood. These receptors were taken from a man aged 25 to 45 in good health. The CDR3 runs from the conserved cysteine through the conserved F or W. D genes are given only for firm matches. The size entry is marked missing in some rows and otherwise reads once, few, many or a size class.

V gene: TRBV5-1
J gene: TRBJ2-7
CDR3 length: 16
clone size: once
D gene: TRBD2
CDR3 protein: CASSFGRGAGFYEQYF

V gene: TRBV9
J gene: TRBJ2-1
CDR3 length: 16
clone size: NA
D gene: NA
CDR3 protein: CASSLPAGTINNEQFF

V gene: TRBV9
J gene: TRBJ2-3
CDR3 length: 13
clone size: NA
D gene: NA
CDR3 protein: CASSVVPTDTQYF

V gene: TRBV7-2
J gene: TRBJ2-7
CDR3 length: 18
clone size: NA
D gene: NA
CDR3 protein: CASSLDGGAIQSSYEQYF

V gene: TRBV19
J gene: TRBJ1-2
CDR3 length: 13
clone size: NA
D gene: NA
CDR3 protein: CASSMGLDYGYTF

V gene: TRBV28
J gene: TRBJ1-5
CDR3 length: 15
clone size: NA
D gene: TRBD1
CDR3 protein: CASSSLGRGNQPQHF

V gene: TRBV10-2
J gene: TRBJ2-7
CDR3 length: 12
clone size: NA
D gene: TRBD1
CDR3 protein: CASSIRGPEQYF

V gene: TRBV28
J gene: TRBJ2-7
CDR3 length: 12
clone size: NA
D gene: NA
CDR3 protein: CASGFGTKLQDF

V gene: TRBV11-2
J gene: TRBJ2-2
CDR3 length: 16
clone size: NA
D gene: NA
CDR3 protein: CASRPGEFGGTGELFF

V gene: TRBV11-2
J gene: TRBJ2-7
CDR3 length: 15
clone size: NA
D gene: TRBD2
CDR3 protein: CASSLGIGLAYEQYF

V gene: TRBV9
J gene: TRBJ2-2
CDR3 length: 17
clone size: NA
D gene: TRBD2
CDR3 protein: CASSVLAGGLNTGELFF

V gene: TRBV10-3
J gene: TRBJ2-5
CDR3 length: 15
clone size: NA
D gene: NA
CDR3 protein: CATTSSGEYQETQYF

V gene: TRBV5-4
J gene: TRBJ2-1
CDR3 length: 13
clone size: few
D gene: TRBD2
CDR3 protein: CASSSGGPNEQFF

V gene: TRBV18
J gene: TRBJ2-3
CDR3 length: 14
clone size: NA
D gene: NA
CDR3 protein: CASSRGSGTDTQYF

V gene: TRBV11-1
J gene: TRBJ2-6
CDR3 length: 15
clone size: NA
D gene: NA
CDR3 protein: CASSREFSGANVLTF

V gene: TRBV6-1
J gene: TRBJ2-1
CDR3 length: 18
clone size: NA
D gene: TRBD2
CDR3 protein: CASSEYSLGLADDNEQFF

V gene: TRBV9
J gene: TRBJ2-7
CDR3 length: 16
clone size: NA
D gene: NA
CDR3 protein: CASTKSLATIEGEQYF

V gene: TRBV10-1
J gene: TRBJ2-1
CDR3 length: 14
clone size: NA
D gene: TRBD1
CDR3 protein: CASSRDRTINEQFF

V gene: TRBV29-1
J gene: TRBJ2-5
CDR3 length: 13
clone size: NA
D gene: TRBD1
CDR3 protein: CSARDRGEETQYF

V gene: TRBV7-2
J gene: TRBJ1-1
CDR3 length: 14
clone size: NA
D gene: NA
CDR3 protein: CASSLFGGNTEAFF

V gene: TRBV6-5
J gene: TRBJ1-2
CDR3 length: 14
clone size: NA
D gene: NA
CDR3 protein: CASSVFRVGYGYTF

V gene: TRBV7-2
J gene: TRBJ2-1
CDR3 length: 13
clone size: once
D gene: NA
CDR3 protein: CASSLVLYNEQFF

V gene: TRBV5-8
J gene: TRBJ1-3
CDR3 length: 16
clone size: once
D gene: TRBD1
CDR3 protein: CASSSGTVFSGNTIYF

V gene: TRBV11-2
J gene: TRBJ1-2
CDR3 length: 13
clone size: NA
D gene: NA
CDR3 protein: CASSLAVGAGYTF

V gene: TRBV30
J gene: TRBJ2-1
CDR3 length: 14
clone size: NA
D gene: TRBD1
CDR3 protein: CAWSKGTGGDEQFF

V gene: TRBV18
J gene: TRBJ1-5
CDR3 length: 14
clone size: NA
D gene: NA
CDR3 protein: CASSSRNSNQPQHF

V gene: TRBV19
J gene: TRBJ1-1
CDR3 length: 16
clone size: NA
D gene: TRBD1
CDR3 protein: CASSIMRGRGNTEAFF

V gene: TRBV5-4
J gene: TRBJ2-1
CDR3 length: 16
clone size: once
D gene: TRBD2
CDR3 protein: CASSLGLAGTYNEQFF

V gene: TRBV7-2
J gene: TRBJ1-5
CDR3 length: 14
clone size: NA
D gene: NA
CDR3 protein: CASSLISSNQPQHF

V gene: TRBV18
J gene: TRBJ2-5
CDR3 length: 16
clone size: NA
D gene: NA
CDR3 protein: CASSPIPGRSQETQYF

V gene: TRBV18
J gene: TRBJ2-2
CDR3 length: 16
clone size: NA
D gene: TRBD2
CDR3 protein: CASSPLLAGGTGELFF

V gene: TRBV2
J gene: TRBJ2-5
CDR3 length: 15
clone size: NA
D gene: NA
CDR3 protein: CASRATGATQETQYF

V gene: TRBV19
J gene: TRBJ2-7
CDR3 length: 15
clone size: once
D gene: TRBD2
CDR3 protein: CASSIAGTSLHEQYF

V gene: TRBV4-3
J gene: TRBJ1-1
CDR3 length: 16
clone size: once
D gene: NA
CDR3 protein: CASSQDLFGGAVEAFF

V gene: TRBV5-1
J gene: TRBJ2-7
CDR3 length: 14
clone size: NA
D gene: NA
CDR3 protein: CASSFGLAADEQYF

V gene: TRBV10-3
J gene: TRBJ1-4
CDR3 length: 13
clone size: NA
D gene: TRBD1
CDR3 protein: CATGQGVLEKLFF

V gene: TRBV5-5
J gene: TRBJ1-1
CDR3 length: 14
clone size: NA
D gene: NA
CDR3 protein: CASSTVKSNTEAFF

V gene: TRBV6-5
J gene: TRBJ1-1
CDR3 length: 15
clone size: NA
D gene: NA
CDR3 protein: CASSVTRGVITEAFF

V gene: TRBV10-3
J gene: TRBJ2-1
CDR3 length: 15
clone size: once
D gene: TRBD2
CDR3 protein: CAISERTSGRGEQFF

V gene: TRBV9
J gene: TRBJ1-1
CDR3 length: 15
clone size: NA
D gene: TRBD1
CDR3 protein: CASSVSTGANTEAFF

V gene: TRBV15
J gene: TRBJ2-2
CDR3 length: 15
clone size: NA
D gene: NA
CDR3 protein: CATSREYGVIGELFF

V gene: TRBV29-1
J gene: TRBJ2-1
CDR3 length: 10
clone size: NA
D gene: NA
CDR3 protein: CSVSSNEQFF

V gene: TRBV14
J gene: TRBJ1-1
CDR3 length: 16
clone size: NA
D gene: TRBD1
CDR3 protein: CASSPRQGAENTEAFF

V gene: TRBV11-2
J gene: TRBJ2-7
CDR3 length: 14
clone size: NA
D gene: NA
CDR3 protein: CACKDTQNGYEQYF

V gene: TRBV5-1
J gene: TRBJ1-1
CDR3 length: 15
clone size: NA
D gene: NA
CDR3 protein: CASSPDGSGNTEAFF

V gene: TRBV30
J gene: TRBJ2-7
CDR3 length: 12
clone size: NA
D gene: NA
CDR3 protein: CAWTVLLGEQYF

V gene: TRBV2
J gene: TRBJ1-2
CDR3 length: 13
clone size: NA
D gene: NA
CDR3 protein: CASSPDSVYGYTF

V gene: TRBV11-2
J gene: TRBJ1-1
CDR3 length: 15
clone size: NA
D gene: NA
CDR3 protein: CASSWWGGLLTEAFF

V gene: TRBV18
J gene: TRBJ2-3
CDR3 length: 15
clone size: NA
D gene: TRBD2
CDR3 protein: CASSPLAGGGDTQYF

V gene: TRBV10-3
J gene: TRBJ2-7
CDR3 length: 14
clone size: NA
D gene: NA
CDR3 protein: CALVFGTDTYEQYF

V gene: TRBV7-9
J gene: TRBJ2-3
CDR3 length: 8
clone size: NA
D gene: NA
CDR3 protein: CASSGQGF

V gene: TRBV5-1
J gene: TRBJ2-2
CDR3 length: 14
clone size: NA
D gene: NA
CDR3 protein: CASSLGTNPGELFF

V gene: TRBV9
J gene: TRBJ2-2
CDR3 length: 18
clone size: NA
D gene: TRBD2
CDR3 protein: CASSPPRGGASDTGELFF